Listed below are T cell receptor beta chains from one sample, sequenced in a study of control samples from healthy donors and cancer patients. Method: immunoSEQ multiplex PCR; TCRdb's copy keeps in-frame clones and lacks some. The sample lists around 130,000 clones; approximately 88% were seen once. Material for sequencing was blood. These receptors were obtained from a man in his fifties or sixties in good health. CDR3s include the opening cysteine and the closing phenylalanine or tryptophan. A D gene is named only where the DNA matches it firmly. The size of a clone is reported for some rows only, either as once, few or many, or as a class for expanded clones.

j_call: TRBJ2-1; clone_size: NA; v_call: TRBV11-2; d_call: NA; cdr3_aa: CASSPYNEQFF; cdr3_nt: TGTGCCAGCAGCCCCTACAATGAGCAGTTCTTC
j_call: TRBJ2-5; clone_size: NA; v_call: TRBV9; d_call: NA; cdr3_aa: CASSVGEGWGETQYF; cdr3_nt: TGTGCCAGCAGCGTAGGCGAGGGTTGGGGGGAGACCCAGTACTTC
j_call: TRBJ2-5; clone_size: NA; v_call: TRBV10-3; d_call: NA; cdr3_aa: CAISGSVGVQETQYF; cdr3_nt: TGTGCCATCAGCGGGTCCGTGGGGGTTCAAGAGACCCAGTACTTC
j_call: TRBJ2-3; clone_size: NA; v_call: TRBV6-1; d_call: TRBD2; cdr3_aa: CASSEGLAGVPAAQYF; cdr3_nt: TGTGCCAGCAGTGAAGGGCTAGCGGGGGTGCCGGCGGCGCAGTATTTT
j_call: TRBJ2-1; clone_size: NA; v_call: TRBV5-1; d_call: TRBD2; cdr3_aa: CASSLAAGDNEQFF; cdr3_nt: TGCGCCAGCAGCTTGGCGGCGGGAGACAATGAGCAGTTCTTC
j_call: TRBJ1-3; clone_size: NA; v_call: TRBV5-5; d_call: NA; cdr3_aa: CASSSGLASGNTIYF; cdr3_nt: TGTGCCAGCAGCTCCGGACTAGCCTCTGGAAACACCATATATTTT
j_call: TRBJ1-1; clone_size: NA; v_call: TRBV30; d_call: TRBD1; cdr3_aa: CAWTSKQGDTEAFF; cdr3_nt: TGTGCCTGGACCTCAAAGCAGGGGGACACTGAAGCTTTCTTT
j_call: TRBJ1-4; clone_size: NA; v_call: TRBV27; d_call: TRBD1; cdr3_aa: CASSLRGQGDEKLFF; cdr3_nt: TGTGCCAGCAGTTTAAGGGGACAGGGTGACGAAAAACTGTTTTTT
j_call: TRBJ2-7; clone_size: once; v_call: TRBV19; d_call: NA; cdr3_aa: CASSPRQDPYEQYF; cdr3_nt: TGTGCCAGTAGTCCCAGACAGGATCCCTACGAGCAGTACTTC
j_call: TRBJ1-2; clone_size: NA; v_call: TRBV11-2; d_call: NA; cdr3_aa: CASSYNRGALNYGYTF; cdr3_nt: TGTGCCAGCAGCTACAATCGTGGGGCCCTTAACTATGGCTACACCTTC
j_call: TRBJ1-2; clone_size: NA; v_call: TRBV19; d_call: TRBD1; cdr3_aa: CASSWGRGLNYGYTF; cdr3_nt: TGTGCCAGTAGTTGGGGCAGGGGGCTGAACTATGGCTACACCTTC
j_call: TRBJ1-1; clone_size: NA; v_call: TRBV9; d_call: NA; cdr3_aa: CASSVNSGNTEAFF; cdr3_nt: TGTGCCAGCAGCGTCAACAGTGGGAACACTGAAGCTTTCTTT
j_call: TRBJ2-3; clone_size: NA; v_call: TRBV27; d_call: TRBD2; cdr3_aa: CASSWSGGGRADTQYF; cdr3_nt: TGTGCCAGCAGTTGGTCGGGGGGGGGCCGAGCAGATACGCAGTATTTT
j_call: TRBJ1-2; clone_size: once; v_call: TRBV28; d_call: TRBD1; cdr3_aa: CASLTGDYGYTF; cdr3_nt: TGTGCCAGCCTAACAGGGGACTATGGCTACACCTTC
j_call: TRBJ1-6; clone_size: NA; v_call: TRBV5-1; d_call: NA; cdr3_aa: CASRSTGRALHF; cdr3_nt: TGCGCCAGCAGGTCGACGGGTCGGGCCCTCCACTTT
j_call: TRBJ2-7; clone_size: NA; v_call: TRBV5-1; d_call: TRBD1; cdr3_aa: CASSLAGQGASYEQYF; cdr3_nt: TGCGCCAGCAGCTTGGCCGGACAGGGGGCCTCCTACGAGCAGTACTTC
j_call: TRBJ1-2; clone_size: NA; v_call: TRBV6-1; d_call: TRBD1; cdr3_aa: CASSEALTGGQRYGYTF; cdr3_nt: TGTGCCAGCAGTGAAGCCTTGACAGGGGGCCAGCGGTATGGCTACACCTTC
j_call: TRBJ1-5; clone_size: NA; v_call: TRBV3-1/TRBV3-2; d_call: NA; cdr3_aa: CASSQGQNQPQHF; cdr3_nt: TGTGCCAGCAGCCAAGGCCAGAATCAGCCCCAGCATTTT
j_call: TRBJ2-1; clone_size: few; v_call: TRBV6-2/TRBV6-3; d_call: NA; cdr3_aa: CASSYSMGAGGSYNEQFF; cdr3_nt: TGTGCCAGCAGTTACTCGATGGGGGCCGGGGGGTCCTACAATGAGCAGTTCTTC
j_call: TRBJ2-5; clone_size: NA; v_call: TRBV24-1; d_call: NA; cdr3_aa: CATSQRGPGAQETQYF; cdr3_nt: TGTGCCACCTCCCAGAGGGGCCCGGGGGCCCAAGAGACCCAGTACTTC
j_call: TRBJ1-4; clone_size: NA; v_call: TRBV11-2; d_call: TRBD1; cdr3_aa: CASSMGQGNEKLFF; cdr3_nt: TGTGCCAGCAGCATGGGACAGGGAAATGAAAAACTGTTTTTT
j_call: TRBJ2-7; clone_size: NA; v_call: TRBV2; d_call: NA; cdr3_aa: CASSTGKLYEQYF; cdr3_nt: TGTGCCAGCAGTACAGGGAAGCTCTACGAGCAGTACTTC
j_call: TRBJ2-5; clone_size: NA; v_call: TRBV10-3; d_call: NA; cdr3_aa: CAISVGTPAETQYF; cdr3_nt: TGTGCCATCAGTGTTGGGACCCCGGCGGAGACCCAGTACTTC
j_call: TRBJ1-3; clone_size: NA; v_call: TRBV30; d_call: NA; cdr3_aa: CARGVGTSGNTIYF; cdr3_nt: TGTGCCCGAGGGGTAGGGACCTCTGGAAACACCATATATTTT
j_call: TRBJ1-6; clone_size: NA; v_call: TRBV2; d_call: NA; cdr3_aa: CASSAEGSPLHF; cdr3_nt: TGTGCCAGCAGTGCGGAAGGATCACCCCTCCACTTT
j_call: TRBJ1-1; clone_size: NA; v_call: TRBV13; d_call: NA; cdr3_aa: CASSSQNTEAFF; cdr3_nt: TGTGCCAGCAGCTCCCAGAACACTGAAGCTTTCTTT
j_call: TRBJ2-7; clone_size: NA; v_call: TRBV11-3; d_call: NA; cdr3_aa: CASSLGGGGHEKQYF; cdr3_nt: TGTGCCAGCAGCTTAGGGGGCGGGGGCCATGAGAAGCAGTACTTC
j_call: TRBJ2-7; clone_size: NA; v_call: TRBV19; d_call: NA; cdr3_aa: CASSMGGLSYEQYF; cdr3_nt: TGTGCCAGTAGTATGGGAGGACTGTCCTACGAGCAGTACTTC
j_call: TRBJ1-2; clone_size: once; v_call: TRBV12-3/TRBV12-4; d_call: TRBD1; cdr3_aa: CASSTGQAYGYTF; cdr3_nt: TGTGCCAGCAGCACGGGACAGGCTTATGGCTACACCTTC
j_call: TRBJ2-3; clone_size: NA; v_call: TRBV19; d_call: TRBD2; cdr3_aa: CASSIARGGTDTQYF; cdr3_nt: TGTGCCAGTAGTATAGCGCGGGGGGGCACAGATACGCAGTATTTT
j_call: TRBJ2-1; clone_size: few; v_call: TRBV2; d_call: NA; cdr3_aa: CASLNLNEQFF; cdr3_nt: TGTGCCAGCCTTAACTTAAATGAGCAGTTCTTC
j_call: TRBJ1-4; clone_size: NA; v_call: TRBV11-2; d_call: TRBD1; cdr3_aa: CASSFDRGQEKLFF; cdr3_nt: TGTGCCAGCAGCTTTGACAGGGGGCAGGAAAAACTGTTTTTT
j_call: TRBJ2-3; clone_size: NA; v_call: TRBV21-1; d_call: NA; cdr3_aa: CASSKPRQNTDTQYF; cdr3_nt: TGTGCCAGCAGCAAACCAAGGCAGAACACAGATACGCAGTATTTT
j_call: TRBJ1-2; clone_size: NA; v_call: TRBV19; d_call: NA; cdr3_aa: CASSNNPGLNSGYTF; cdr3_nt: TGTGCCAGTAGTAACAACCCGGGACTGAACTCTGGCTACACCTTC
j_call: TRBJ2-2; clone_size: NA; v_call: TRBV19; d_call: NA; cdr3_aa: CASGTQGFPLSGTGELFF; cdr3_nt: TGTGCCAGCGGAACTCAGGGGTTCCCTTTGTCGGGGACCGGGGAGCTGTTTTTT
j_call: TRBJ1-2; clone_size: NA; v_call: TRBV19; d_call: NA; cdr3_aa: CASSPTAGDYGYTF; cdr3_nt: TGTGCCAGTAGTCCCACCGCAGGGGACTATGGCTACACCTTC
j_call: TRBJ1-2; clone_size: NA; v_call: TRBV5-4; d_call: NA; cdr3_aa: CASSGGATNYGYTF; cdr3_nt: TGTGCCAGCAGCGGGGGTGCAACAAACTATGGCTACACCTTC
j_call: TRBJ2-2; clone_size: NA; v_call: TRBV7-2; d_call: NA; cdr3_aa: CASSFRRVETGELFF; cdr3_nt: TGTGCCAGCAGCTTCCGCAGGGTAGAGACCGGGGAGCTGTTTTTT
j_call: TRBJ2-3; clone_size: NA; v_call: TRBV9; d_call: TRBD2; cdr3_aa: CASSVAGGRGDTQYF; cdr3_nt: TGTGCCAGCAGCGTAGCGGGGGGGAGGGGAGATACGCAGTATTTT
j_call: TRBJ2-2; clone_size: NA; v_call: TRBV2; d_call: TRBD1; cdr3_aa: CASRVAGGFTGELFF; cdr3_nt: TGTGCCAGCAGGGTGGCAGGGGGCTTCACCGGGGAGCTGTTTTTT
j_call: TRBJ1-3; clone_size: NA; v_call: TRBV19; d_call: NA; cdr3_aa: CASSMGISGNTIYF; cdr3_nt: TGTGCCAGTAGCATGGGGATCTCTGGAAACACCATATATTTT
j_call: TRBJ2-2; clone_size: NA; v_call: TRBV11-3; d_call: NA; cdr3_aa: CASSKDRRNTGELFF; cdr3_nt: TGTGCCAGCTCTAAGGACAGACGGAACACCGGGGAGCTGTTTTTT
j_call: TRBJ2-7; clone_size: NA; v_call: TRBV18; d_call: TRBD1; cdr3_aa: CASEPRQGNFYEQYF; cdr3_nt: TGTGCCAGCGAACCCAGACAGGGGAATTTCTACGAGCAGTACTTC
j_call: TRBJ2-5; clone_size: NA; v_call: TRBV6-2/TRBV6-3; d_call: TRBD2; cdr3_aa: CASSSGTRGGTQYF; cdr3_nt: TGTGCCAGCAGTTCCGGGACTAGGGGTGGGACCCAGTACTTC
j_call: TRBJ1-3; clone_size: once; v_call: TRBV15; d_call: NA; cdr3_aa: CATSKGGSTAGNTIYF; cdr3_nt: TGTGCCACCAGCAAAGGGGGATCGACGGCTGGAAACACCATATATTTT
j_call: TRBJ2-7; clone_size: NA; v_call: TRBV3-1/TRBV3-2; d_call: NA; cdr3_aa: CASSQGRGYEQYF; cdr3_nt: TGTGCCAGCAGCCAAGGGCGAGGTTACGAGCAGTACTTC
j_call: TRBJ1-5; clone_size: many; v_call: TRBV6-1; d_call: NA; cdr3_aa: CASSEMGGARQPQHF; cdr3_nt: TGTGCCAGCAGTGAAATGGGGGGGGCGCGACAGCCCCAGCATTTT
j_call: TRBJ1-2; clone_size: NA; v_call: TRBV6-4; d_call: NA; cdr3_aa: CASSRQAGNYGYTF; cdr3_nt: TGTGCCAGCAGTCGACAGGCGGGTAACTATGGCTACACCTTC